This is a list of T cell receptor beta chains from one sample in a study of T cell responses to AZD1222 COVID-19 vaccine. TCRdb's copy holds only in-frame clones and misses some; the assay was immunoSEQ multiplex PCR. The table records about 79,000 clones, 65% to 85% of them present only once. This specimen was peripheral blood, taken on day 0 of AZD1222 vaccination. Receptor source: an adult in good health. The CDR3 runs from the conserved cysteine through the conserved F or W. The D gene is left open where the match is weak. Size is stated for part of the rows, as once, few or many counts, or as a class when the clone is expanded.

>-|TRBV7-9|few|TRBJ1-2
CASSQVMGSDYGYTF
TGTGCCAGCAGCCAGGTCATGGGGTCCGACTATGGCTACACCTTC
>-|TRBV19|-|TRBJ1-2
CASTNRVGANYGYTF
TGTGCCAGTACCAATAGGGTCGGGGCGAACTATGGCTACACCTTC
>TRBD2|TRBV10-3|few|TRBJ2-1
CAISESGLAGGSSYNEQFF
TGTGCCATCAGTGAGTCAGGACTAGCGGGAGGTAGCTCCTACAATGAGCAGTTCTTC
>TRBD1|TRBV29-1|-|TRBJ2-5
CSVALRQGQETQYF
TGCAGCGTTGCCCTTCGACAGGGACAAGAGACCCAGTACTTC
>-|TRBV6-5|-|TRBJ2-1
CASRRTGLQYNEQFF
TGTGCCAGCAGAAGAACAGGACTGCAATACAATGAGCAGTTCTTC
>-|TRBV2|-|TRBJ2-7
CASSDTGFSYEQYF
TGTGCCAGCAGTGATACAGGGTTCTCCTACGAGCAGTACTTC
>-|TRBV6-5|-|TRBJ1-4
CASSLGWGPREKLFF
TGTGCCAGCAGCCTCGGTTGGGGTCCGCGGGAAAAACTGTTTTTT
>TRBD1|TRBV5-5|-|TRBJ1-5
CASSVQGGNQPQHF
TGTGCCAGCAGTGTGCAGGGGGGCAATCAGCCCCAGCATTTT
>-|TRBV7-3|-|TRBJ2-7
CASSLTGSGTEQYF
TGTGCCAGCAGCTTAACCGGGTCTGGGACCGAGCAGTACTTC
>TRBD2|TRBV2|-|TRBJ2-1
CASSLRTSGINEQFF
TGTGCCAGCAGTCTACGGACTAGCGGGATCAATGAGCAGTTCTTC
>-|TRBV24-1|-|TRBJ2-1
CATSDSRLGPYNEQFF
TGTGCCACCAGTGATTCCCGACTAGGCCCCTACAATGAGCAGTTCTTC
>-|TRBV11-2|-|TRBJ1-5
CASSLESLGNQPQHF
TGTGCCAGCAGCTTGGAATCCTTGGGTAATCAGCCCCAGCATTTT
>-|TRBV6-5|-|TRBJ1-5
CASRQYYQPQHF
TGTGCCAGCCGGCAGTACTATCAGCCCCAGCATTTT
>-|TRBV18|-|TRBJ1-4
CASSPGTTNEKLFF
TGTGCCAGCTCACCGGGAACAACTAATGAAAAACTGTTTTTT
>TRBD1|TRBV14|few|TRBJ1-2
CASSLDRGLIGGYTF
TGTGCCAGCAGCCTCGACAGGGGGCTAATCGGTGGCTACACCTTC
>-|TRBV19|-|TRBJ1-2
CASSLQGAGGYTF
TGTGCCAGTAGTCTTCAGGGAGCAGGGGGCTACACCTTC
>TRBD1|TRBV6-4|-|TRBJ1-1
CASSYWDRATEAFF
TGTGCCAGCAGTTACTGGGACAGGGCCACTGAAGCTTTCTTT
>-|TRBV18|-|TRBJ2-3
CASSPVGGNTDTQYF
TGTGCCAGCTCACCTGTTGGGGGGAACACAGATACGCAGTATTTT
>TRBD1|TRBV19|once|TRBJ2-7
CASSIGDRGSYEQYF
TGTGCCAGTAGTATAGGGGACAGGGGCTCCTACGAGCAGTACTTC
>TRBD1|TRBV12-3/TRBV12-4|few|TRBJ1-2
CASTRQGAQGYTF
TGTGCCAGCACCCGACAGGGGGCGCAAGGCTACACCTTC
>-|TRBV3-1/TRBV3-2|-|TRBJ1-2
CASSQRMRSGGYTF
TGTGCCAGCAGCCAGAGGATGAGGTCGGGGGGCTACACCTTC
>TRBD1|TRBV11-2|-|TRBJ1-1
CASSFGTGFTEAFF
TGTGCCAGCAGCTTTGGGACAGGGTTCACTGAAGCTTTCTTT
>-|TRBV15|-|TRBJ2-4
CATSTNFDIQYF
TGTGCCACCAGCACTAATTTTGACATTCAGTACTTC